This T cell receptor (beta chain) was captured by sequencing in a study of blood T cell repertoires in COVID-19. In the study overall: Sites in the United States, Italy and Spain provided acute and convalescent COVID-19 samples.

Original handling: Reference gene primer amplification in the assay estimated nucleated cell counts. Using immunoSEQ multiplex PCR, the repertoire was profiled, and TCRdb retains in-frame clones only, with some absent. For V, J and clone size, that table is used; D and trimming come from the DNA. Here the sample spans 55,000 to 65,000 clones, roughly four fifths being singletons. The sequence derives from a man aged 55-75 years with acute or convalescent COVID-19. Sequenced sample: peripheral blood.

In nucleotides, the CDR3 is TGTGCCAGCAGTGAACCTAGTGCGGGGGCCGGGGGCTACACCTTC. This gives the protein CASSEPSAGAGGYTF. The chain employs TRBV6-1 and TRBJ1-2; D may be TRBD1 (6 bases). Germline assignment: CDR1 MNHNS and CDR2 SASEGT. There are 15 residues in the CDR3. Deletions cut 2 bases from V and 8 bases from J, with 18 bases between.